These T cell receptor beta chains were read from a single sample in a study of T-cell reconstitution after alpha-beta-depleted transplantation in children. TCRdb re-called the PCR reads through MiXCR, storing one row per CDR3 protein. The sample lists about 610,000 distinct CDR3 sequences, about 11% occurring once. This specimen was PBMCs from the stem cell graft donor, taken from the stem cell graft. These receptors were taken from a human donor who donated a stem cell graft to a child with acute myeloid leukemia. Each CDR3 is given with its conserved first and last residue. D genes are given only for firm matches. Size tells how often a clone was seen (once, few, many) or the class of an expanded clone, and some rows leave it out.

cdr3_nt: TGTGCCTTCAGCCCGGGCCCGGAGTGGGCCTACGAGCAGTACTTC; cdr3_aa: CAFSPGPEWAYEQYF; cdr3_length: 15; j_call: TRBJ2-7; clone_size: many; d_call: .; v_call: TRBV10-3
cdr3_nt: TGCAGTGCTAGGCTAGCCGGGGTTACTGAGCAGTTCTTC; cdr3_aa: CSARLAGVTEQFF; cdr3_length: 13; j_call: TRBJ2-1; clone_size: many; d_call: .; v_call: TRBV20-1
cdr3_nt: TGTGCCAGCAGCGTGACTAGCGGGATGAACCCAGATACGCAGTATTTT; cdr3_aa: CASSVTSGMNPDTQYF; cdr3_length: 16; j_call: TRBJ2-3; clone_size: many; d_call: TRBD2; v_call: TRBV9
cdr3_nt: TGTGCCAGCAGTCCCGCAACCGACTACGAGCAGTACTTC; cdr3_aa: CASSPATDYEQYF; cdr3_length: 13; j_call: TRBJ2-7; clone_size: many; d_call: .; v_call: TRBV28
cdr3_nt: TGCGCCAGCAGTCAATCCTTGGGGGAAGCCAAAAACATTCAGTACTTC; cdr3_aa: CASSQSLGEAKNIQYF; cdr3_length: 16; j_call: TRBJ2-4; clone_size: .; d_call: .; v_call: TRBV23-1
cdr3_nt: TGTGCCAGCAGCTTGGTACAGGGTTACGATGGCTACACCTTC; cdr3_aa: CASSLVQGYDGYTF; cdr3_length: 14; j_call: TRBJ1-2; clone_size: many; d_call: .; v_call: TRBV5-5
cdr3_nt: TGTGCCAGCAGCTTAGGATCGGGACTAGCGGGGCCCCTGGGGCAGTTCTTC; cdr3_aa: CASSLGSGLAGPLGQFF; cdr3_length: 17; j_call: TRBJ2-1; clone_size: once; d_call: TRBD2; v_call: TRBV7-2
cdr3_nt: TGTGCCAGCAGCCAAACTATAGCGGGAGGGGCGAATGAGCAGTTCTTC; cdr3_aa: CASSQTIAGGANEQFF; cdr3_length: 16; j_call: TRBJ2-1; clone_size: few; d_call: TRBD2; v_call: TRBV4-2
cdr3_nt: TGTGCCAGCAGTTTACGGGGGTTAAGCACAGATACGCAGTATTTT; cdr3_aa: CASSLRGLSTDTQYF; cdr3_length: 15; j_call: TRBJ2-3; clone_size: few; d_call: .; v_call: TRBV12-3/TRBV12-4
cdr3_nt: TGTGCCAGCAGTGAGTTGGGGGCTGAGACCCAGTACTTC; cdr3_aa: CASSELGAETQYF; cdr3_length: 13; j_call: TRBJ2-5; clone_size: many; d_call: .; v_call: TRBV6-1
cdr3_nt: TGTGCCAGCAGCTTGCGGGACAGGGACGACTATGGCTACACCTTC; cdr3_aa: CASSLRDRDDYGYTF; cdr3_length: 15; j_call: TRBJ1-2; clone_size: few; d_call: TRBD1; v_call: TRBV7-9
cdr3_nt: TGTGCCAGCAGTGAAGCAGGACTAGCATTCTACGAGCAGTACTTC; cdr3_aa: CASSEAGLAFYEQYF; cdr3_length: 15; j_call: TRBJ2-7; clone_size: few; d_call: TRBD2; v_call: TRBV6-1
cdr3_nt: TGTGCCTGGAGTGTGGGGACTATTCTTGAGCAGTTCTTC; cdr3_aa: CAWSVGTILEQFF; cdr3_length: 13; j_call: TRBJ2-1; clone_size: .; d_call: TRBD2; v_call: TRBV30